Detailed here is one T cell receptor beta chain. V lost 3 bases and J 3 bases, leaving 8 bases between the germline ends. The CDR3 covers 12 residues. Germline loops: CDR1 DFQATT, CDR2 SNEGSKA (reference sequence). Template switching added a universal primer site; cDNA carried unique molecular identifiers. TCRdb reprocessed the 5' RACE reads with MiXCR, giving one entry per CDR3 protein. This sample has 1.5 million to 2 million distinct CDR3 sequences, with roughly a third found just once. This sample was included in a study of identical twins. The rearrangement joins TRBV20-1 to TRBJ1-2; D call uncertain. This TCR derives from a newborn girl in good health. Sequencing input: cord blood. This CDR3 reads CSARWDYYGYTF. CDR3 DNA: TGCAGTGCTAGGTGGGATTACTATGGCTACACCTTC.